The clone carrying this T cell receptor (beta chain) was seen more than once but under ten times. Its target is unknown. This record comes from a study of early T cells in non-severe SARS-CoV-2 infection. Study context: Chains stayed unpaired after sequencing of bulk RNA from unsorted whole blood.

The study's findings and limits: Matching with VDJdb favored anti-spike CD8 responses (missing private and CD4 specificities).

The germline gives CDR1 SGHVS, CDR2 FQNEAQ. V was trimmed by 5 bases and J by 0 bases, leaving 17 bases between them. CDR3 size: 17 residues. The TCR library protocol attached unique molecular identifiers to the individual cDNA molecules. TCRdb re-analysed the 5' RACE reads in MiXCR, keeping a single row per CDR3 protein. The repertoire holds about 60,000 distinct CDR3 sequences, with around 12% as singletons. The chain has TRBV7-8 and TRBJ1-5, with D perhaps TRBD1 (6 bases). The specimen sequenced was whole blood. This TCR was sampled from an adult who was a healthcare worker with PCR-confirmed SARS-CoV-2 infection or an uninfected control (not recorded which). The CDR3 DNA is TGTGCCAGCAGCCTAGTCCAGGGGCGAAATAGCAATCAGCCCCAGCATTTT. It codes for CASSLVQGRNSNQPQHF.